A selection of T cell receptor beta chains follows, all from one sample in a study of spatial heterogeneity in lung cancer. TCRdb used MiXCR to reprocess the 5' RACE reads, holding one entry per CDR3 protein. Of over 70,000 distinct CDR3 sequences listed, about 8.2% are singletons. Sequencing used PBMCs, obtained at follow-up. Source of these receptors: a female donor with early-stage non-small cell lung cancer. Each CDR3 is given with its conserved first and last residue.

J gene: TRBJ2-4
CDR3 length: 14
V gene: TRBV2
CDR3 protein: CASVTSLAKNIQYF

J gene: TRBJ1-4
CDR3 length: 11
V gene: TRBV20-1
CDR3 protein: CSGLRDEKLFF

J gene: TRBJ1-6
CDR3 length: 13
V gene: TRBV25-1
CDR3 protein: CASSVQLDSPLHF

J gene: TRBJ1-6
CDR3 length: 17
V gene: TRBV2
CDR3 protein: CASIPPTTLNLDSPLHF

J gene: TRBJ1-1
CDR3 length: 14
V gene: TRBV7-8
CDR3 protein: CASSLAPGRGEAFF

J gene: TRBJ1-2
CDR3 length: 21
V gene: TRBV5-4
CDR3 protein: CASSGGQGQPVLVRGGTGYTF

J gene: TRBJ1-2
CDR3 length: 13
V gene: TRBV2
CDR3 protein: CSTGEGSSYGYTF

J gene: TRBJ2-5
CDR3 length: 15
V gene: TRBV28
CDR3 protein: CASSPRPTSVETQYF

J gene: TRBJ2-1
CDR3 length: 13
V gene: TRBV9
CDR3 protein: CASSVEGTGTQFF

J gene: TRBJ1-2
CDR3 length: 15
V gene: TRBV4-1
CDR3 protein: CASSPRGQENYGYTF

J gene: TRBJ2-5
CDR3 length: 14
V gene: TRBV7-2
CDR3 protein: CASSYGLAGGIQYF

J gene: TRBJ1-5
CDR3 length: 13
V gene: TRBV7-9
CDR3 protein: CASSGGYNQPQHF

J gene: TRBJ1-2
CDR3 length: 15
V gene: TRBV4-1
CDR3 protein: CASSQDGTADYGYTF

J gene: TRBJ2-1
CDR3 length: 14
V gene: TRBV7-9
CDR3 protein: CASSRTSGTNEQFF

J gene: TRBJ2-6
CDR3 length: 17
V gene: TRBV12-3/TRBV12-4
CDR3 protein: CASSPSLGGAGANVLTF

J gene: TRBJ2-1
CDR3 length: 12
V gene: TRBV5-8
CDR3 protein: CASSLDSNRQFF

J gene: TRBJ1-5
CDR3 length: 12
V gene: TRBV7-9
CDR3 protein: CASSFEDQPQHF

J gene: TRBJ2-5
CDR3 length: 12
V gene: TRBV12-3/TRBV12-4
CDR3 protein: CASRYPGETQYF

J gene: TRBJ2-1
CDR3 length: 15
V gene: TRBV5-1
CDR3 protein: CASSLPQGARNEQFF

J gene: TRBJ2-4
CDR3 length: 14
V gene: TRBV14
CDR3 protein: CASSQGGWDGIQYF

J gene: TRBJ2-2
CDR3 length: 14
V gene: TRBV11-2
CDR3 protein: CASSLAPYTGELFF

J gene: TRBJ2-3
CDR3 length: 13
V gene: TRBV19
CDR3 protein: CASTRRDTDTQYF

J gene: TRBJ1-5
CDR3 length: 15
V gene: TRBV11-2
CDR3 protein: CASSPNPQEGQPQHF

J gene: TRBJ2-7
CDR3 length: 15
V gene: TRBV5-1
CDR3 protein: CASSSLAGGPYEQYF

J gene: TRBJ1-4
CDR3 length: 14
V gene: TRBV5-5
CDR3 protein: CASSIRGFDEKLFF